The rows below give T cell receptor beta chains drawn from one sample of a study of blood T cell repertoires in COVID-19. Using immunoSEQ multiplex PCR, the repertoire was profiled, and TCRdb retains in-frame clones only, with some absent. Here the sample spans 95,000 to 100,000 clones, 81% being singletons. Sequenced material: peripheral blood. The receptors come from a woman older than 75 with acute or convalescent COVID-19. The CDR3 runs from the conserved cysteine through the conserved F or W. A D gene is named only where the DNA matches it firmly. Clone size is not always given. Where it is, it says once, few, many or a class for expanded clones.

>TRBV7-8|.|15|TRBJ1-1|TRBD1
TGTGCCAGCAGCTCAGGGCAGGGGGCATGGACTGAAGCTTTCTTT
CASSSGQGAWTEAFF
>TRBV5-1|.|14|TRBJ2-3|TRBD1
TGCGCCAGCAGCGTGGGACAGGGAACAGATACGCAGTATTTT
CASSVGQGTDTQYF
>TRBV15|.|16|TRBJ1-1|.
TGTGCCACCAGCGGACCGGGAGTGCAGAGGAACACTGAAGCTTTCTTT
CATSGPGVQRNTEAFF
>TRBV24-1|.|15|TRBJ1-2|TRBD1
TGTGCCACCAGTGACAGGACAGGGGGAGGGTATGGCTACACCTTC
CATSDRTGGGYGYTF
>TRBV6-2/TRBV6-3|.|14|TRBJ1-5|.
TGTGCCAGCAGTGCAGGGATTAGGAATCAGCCCCAGCATTTT
CASSAGIRNQPQHF
>TRBV18|once|16|TRBJ2-1|.
TGTGCCAGCTCACCACCGGGACTCAGCTCCTACAATGAGCAGTTCTTC
CASSPPGLSSYNEQFF
>TRBV18|.|14|TRBJ2-1|.
TGTGCCAGCTCACCGCTTCAGGGCTACAATGAGCAGTTCTTC
CASSPLQGYNEQFF
>TRBV4-3|.|17|TRBJ1-6|.
TGCGCCAGCAGCCAAGTGGGCGGGAGCTCCTATAATTCACCCCTCCACTTT
CASSQVGGSSYNSPLHF
>TRBV2|few|11|TRBJ1-6|.
TGTGCCAGCAGACAGAATTCACCCCTCCACTTT
CASRQNSPLHF
>TRBV5-4|.|15|TRBJ2-5|.
TGTGCCAGCAGCTCTGGTAAAGGGGGTCAAGAGACCCAGTACTTC
CASSSGKGGQETQYF
>TRBV6-5|.|14|TRBJ1-5|TRBD1
TGTGCCAGCAGCTCCGGACAGGGTGGTCAGCCCCAGCATTTT
CASSSGQGGQPQHF
>TRBV7-8|.|15|TRBJ1-1|.
TGTGCCAGCAGCTTGACCGGGGGTACGAACACTGAAGCTTTCTTT
CASSLTGGTNTEAFF
>TRBV6-6|.|14|TRBJ1-2|.
TGTGCCACATTCCCACAGCCTAAACGCTATGGCTACACCTTC
CATFPQPKRYGYTF
>TRBV27|.|15|TRBJ2-7|TRBD2
TGTGCCAGCAGGCCCGGGACTAGCGGGGTGTACGAGCAGTACTTC
CASRPGTSGVYEQYF
>TRBV5-1|.|16|TRBJ2-1|TRBD2
TGCGCCAGCACACCCACTAGCGGGGTTTCCTACAATGAGCAGTTCTTC
CASTPTSGVSYNEQFF
>TRBV5-4|.|14|TRBJ2-5|TRBD1
TGTGCCAGCAGCCCCCGGGACAGCCAAGAGACCCAGTACTTC
CASSPRDSQETQYF
>TRBV4-3|once|20|TRBJ2-3|TRBD2
TGCGCCAGCAGCCAAGATCGGGGTCTAGCGGGGGACCTTAGCACAGATACGCAGTATTTT
CASSQDRGLAGDLSTDTQYF
>TRBV5-1|.|13|TRBJ1-1|.
TGCGCCAGCAGCTTTCAGGGGAACACTGAAGCTTTCTTT
CASSFQGNTEAFF
>TRBV18|.|16|TRBJ2-1|TRBD2
TGTGCCAGCTCACCACCTACCGGGGGGTATGGAAATGAGCAGTTCTTC
CASSPPTGGYGNEQFF
>TRBV3-1/TRBV3-2|.|16|TRBJ2-1|TRBD2
TGTGCCAGCAGCCAATTTCCTAGCGGGGGGGCTGGGGAGCAGTTCTTC
CASSQFPSGGAGEQFF
>TRBV19|.|16|TRBJ2-2|.
TGTGCCAGTAAAGACGGGGTAGGTCGAAGAACCGGGGAGCTGTTTTTT
CASKDGVGRRTGELFF
>TRBV10-3|.|11|TRBJ1-4|.
TGTGCCATCAGTGATGAGGGAAAACTGTTTTTT
CAISDEGKLFF
>TRBV23-1|.|14|TRBJ1-2|TRBD1
TGCGCCATGAACTCCAGGGGGCGTTCCTATGGCTACACCTTC
CAMNSRGRSYGYTF
>TRBV5-6|.|14|TRBJ2-5|TRBD1
TGTGCCAGCAGCGGAAACAGGGGGCGAGGAACCCAGTACTTC
CASSGNRGRGTQYF
>TRBV28|.|14|TRBJ1-4|.
TGTGCCAGCAGTTTGGGGGGGAGTCGTGAAAAACTGTTTTTT
CASSLGGSREKLFF
>TRBV11-2|.|12|TRBJ2-5|TRBD2
TGTGCCACCAGCACTAGCGGGGAGACCCAGTACTTC
CATSTSGETQYF
>TRBV7-8|few|17|TRBJ2-5|TRBD2
TGTGCCACCTCACTTCGGGCTCTAGCGGGGGGACAAGAGACCCAGTACTTC
CATSLRALAGGQETQYF
>TRBV5-4|.|12|TRBJ1-5|TRBD1
TGTGCCAGCAGCTTGGGACAGGGGGTCCAGCATTTT
CASSLGQGVQHF
>TRBV7-2|few|15|TRBJ2-3|TRBD2
TGTGCCAGCAGCGCCTTAGCGGGGGCGCCAGATACGCAGTATTTT
CASSALAGAPDTQYF
>TRBV28|.|16|TRBJ1-2|TRBD1
TGTGCCAGCAAGGCCCGACAGGGGAGAGGGGACTATGGCTACACCTTC
CASKARQGRGDYGYTF
>TRBV9|once|16|TRBJ1-3|.
TGTGCCAGCAGCGTAGGAGGTCAACACTCTGGAAACACCATATATTTT
CASSVGGQHSGNTIYF
>TRBV7-2|.|17|TRBJ2-1|TRBD2
TGTGCCAGCAGCCAAAGGGCCCTTAGCGGGGGGCCGAATGAGCAGTTCTTC
CASSQRALSGGPNEQFF
>TRBV5-1|.|13|TRBJ1-1|.
TGCGCCAGCAGGTATCAGGAGAACACTGAAGCTTTCTTT
CASRYQENTEAFF
>TRBV2|.|16|TRBJ1-3|TRBD1
TGTGCCAGCAGTAGGGACAGGCCGAGCTCTGGAAACACCACATATTTT
CASSRDRPSSGNTTYF